This passage covers 12 T cell receptor beta chains from one sample sequenced in a study of T cell responses to AZD1222 COVID-19 vaccine. Assay used: immunoSEQ multiplex PCR; TCRdb lists only in-frame clones, some missing. The sample has about 150,000 clones, 92% seen once; the top ten hold 2.3%. The material was peripheral blood, obtained on day 0 of AZD1222 vaccination. The receptors come from an adult in good health.

The V and J genes are TRBV5-1 and TRBJ2-3; possibly TRBD1 or TRBD2 for D (6 bases each). CDR1 is SGHRS and CDR2 is YFSETQ in the germline V gene. The CDR3 loop spans 16 amino acids. V was cut by 2 bases and J by 2 bases, with 15 bases left in between. CDR3 bases: TGCGCCAGCAGCTTCACCTACAGGGACTCCACAGATACGCAGTATTTT. Protein: CASSFTYRDSTDTQYF.

The sample holds one count of this clone. This chain connects TRBV13 to TRBJ2-7; TRBD1 matches at 7 bases. Germline V gives CDR1 PRHDT, CDR2 FYEKMQ (reference sequence). This CDR3 has 14 amino acids. J lost 2 bases, V lost 5 bases, and 6 bases had no gene match. The CDR3, as DNA: TGTGCCAGCAGCACGGGACAGATCCCCTACGAGCAGTACTTC. Its translation is CASSTGQIPYEQYF. Filled out from reference TRBV13 and TRBJ2-7, the complete variable domain reads AAGVIQSPRHLIKEKRETATLKCYPIPRHDTVYWYQQGPGQDPQFLISFYEKMQSDKGSIPDRFSAQQFSDYHSELNMSSLELGDSALYFCASSTGQIPYEQYFGPGTRLTVT.

The rearrangement joins TRBV27 to TRBJ1-4; D gene uncertain. The CDR3 sequence is 14 residues long. The V gene lost 5 bases and the J gene lost 6 bases, with 13 bases spanning the gap. CDR1 is MNHEY, CDR2 SMNVEV, per germline (reference sequence). The CDR3 sequence: CASSVAVQHEKLFF. CDR3 coding DNA: TGTGCCAGCAGTGTTGCGGTTCAGCATGAAAAACTGTTTTTT.

The gene calls are TRBV7-9 and TRBJ2-7; D might be TRBD1 (6 bases). The V gene's germline CDR1 is SEHNR and CDR2 FQNEAQ (reference sequence). This CDR3 contains 14 residues. Trimming cost V 3 bases and J 2 bases, with 11 bases left between them. The CDR3, as DNA: TGTGCCAGCAGCTTTTCGGGACATCCCTACGAGCAGTACTTC. Protein: CASSFSGHPYEQYF.

J is TRBJ2-3 and V is TRBV12-3 or TRBV12-4, with D hard to call. With 3 bases removed from V and 10 bases from J, the gap between germline ends came to 8 bases. The CDR3 is made up of 11 amino acids. The CDR3 reads CASSFDSAQYF. The CDR3 region has the DNA TGTGCCAGCAGTTTTGATTCGGCGCAGTATTTT.

As regards this clone: Other DNA sequences in this sample translate to the same CDR3. The chain has TRBV2 and TRBJ2-5, with D unresolved. Trimming cost V 4 bases and J 5 bases, with 5 bases left between them. This CDR3 contains 11 residues. Germline V gene data show CDR1 as SNHLY and CDR2 as FYNNEI. For the CDR3, the DNA is TGTGCCAGCAGTGCGAGGGAGACCCAGTACTTC. Translating it yields CASSARETQYF.

This rearrangement joins TRBV27 to TRBJ2-6; D may match TRBD1 or TRBD2 (6 bases each). Trimming stripped 2 bases from V and 2 bases from J, with 19 bases between. This CDR3 has 19 amino acids. Germline V lookup: CDR1 MNHEY, CDR2 SMNVEV (reference sequence). The CDR3 DNA sequence: TGTGCCAGCAGTTTAGAACCCCCCAGGGGCGGGACTGGGGCCAACGTCCTGACTTTC. It yields the protein CASSLEPPRGGTGANVLTF.

V and J are TRBV6-2 or TRBV6-3 and TRBJ1-6, with TRBD1 matching over 9 bases. CDR1 MNHEY and CDR2 SVGEGT come from the germline V gene. The CDR3 runs 17 residues. The junction had 9 bases not matched to a gene; V was cut back by 2 bases and J by 7 bases. CDR3 sequence (DNA): TGTGCCAGCAGTTACCCTCGACTGGGACAGGGAAATTCACCCCTCCACTTT. Protein product: CASSYPRLGQGNSPLHF.

This clone was seen a single time. The chain combines TRBV18 with TRBJ2-1; TRBD1 is a possible D gene (6 bases). This CDR3 spans 17 amino acids. The germline V gene has CDR1 KGHSH and CDR2 LQKENI. Trimming removed 4 bases from V and 0 bases from J, with 16 bases in between. CDR3 region: CASSQLQGMSSYNEQFF. The CDR3, as DNA: TGTGCCAGCTCACAACTACAGGGAATGAGCTCCTACAATGAGCAGTTCTTC.

J is TRBJ1-3 and V is TRBV9; D is possibly TRBD1 (6 bases). V was cut by 4 bases and J by 0 bases, with 14 bases left in between. The CDR3 spans 16 residues. The germline CDR1 and CDR2 sequences are SGDLS and YYNGEE. The CDR3, as DNA: TGTGCCAGCAGCTTAGCTACAGGGCGCTCTGGAAACACCATATATTTT. This translates into CASSLATGRSGNTIYF. Full variable domain (remainder filled in from reference TRBV9 and TRBJ1-3): DSGVTQTPKHLITATGQRVTLRCSPRSGDLSVYWYQQSLDQGLQFLIQYYNGEERAKGNILERFSAQQFPDLHSELNLSSLELGDSALYFCASSLATGRSGNTIYFGEGSWLTVV.

This chain connects TRBV14 to TRBJ2-1, with 10 bases matching TRBD2. Trimming cost V 4 bases and J 2 bases; bases outside gene matches: 11. The CDR3 loop spans 18 amino acids. Germline loops: CDR1 SGHDN, CDR2 FVKESK. CDR3 amino acids: CASSPYTLAGEAYNEQFF. The CDR3 DNA is TGTGCCAGCAGCCCATATACCCTAGCGGGGGAGGCCTACAATGAGCAGTTCTTC.

The chain is built from TRBV18 and TRBJ2-1, with D hard to call. This CDR3 is 14 amino acids long. The germline V and J ends were trimmed by 2 bases and 10 bases, with 15 bases remaining between them. Germline V CDR1 and CDR2: KGHSH, LQKENI. CDR3 region: CASSPMAEQSEQFF. In DNA form, the CDR3 reads TGTGCCAGCTCACCAATGGCCGAACAATCGGAGCAGTTCTTC.